Below are 30 T cell receptor beta chains sequenced from a single sample in a study of T cell responses to AZD1222 COVID-19 vaccine. Repertoires were generated with immunoSEQ multiplex PCR, while TCRdb's copy carries only in-frame clones and drops some. The data show tens of thousands of clones, with approximately 91% seen just once and 5.5% to 7% held by the top ten. Sequencing used peripheral blood, obtained on day 0 of AZD1222 vaccination. Source of these receptors: an adult in good health.

This rearrangement joins TRBV5-4 to TRBJ2-7; possible D gene TRBD2, 7 bases. Germline CDR1 SGHNT, CDR2 YYREEE (reference sequence). Deletions cut 0 bases from V and 2 bases from J, with 12 bases between. The length of the CDR3 is 15 residues. The CDR3 DNA reads TGTGCCAGCAGCTTGGGCGCGGGGGCTACCTACGAGCAGTACTTC. The encoded protein is CASSLGAGATYEQYF. Together with reference TRBV5-4 and TRBJ2-7, the CDR3 gives the full variable domain: ETGVTQSPTHLIKTRGQQVTLRCSSQSGHNTVSWYQQALGQGPQFIFQYYREEENGRGNFPPRFSGLQFPNYSSELNVNALELDDSALYLCASSLGAGATYEQYFGPGTRLTVT.

This chain uses TRBV2 with TRBJ2-5; a weak D match, TRBD2 (6 bases). The CDR3 spans 15 residues. The germline gives CDR1 SNHLY, CDR2 FYNNEI. The germline V and J ends were trimmed by 5 bases and 2 bases, with 15 bases remaining between them. The CDR3 spells CASSPRAGRQETQYF. The DNA of the CDR3 is TGTGCCAGCAGTCCTAGGGCAGGGAGGCAAGAGACCCAGTACTTC.

This chain uses TRBV10-2 with TRBJ1-1, with unresolved D. The CDR3 covers 12 residues. Germline-derived CDR1 and CDR2 are WSHSY and SAAADI. Trimming left V 5 bases short and J 1 base short, with 5 bases between. CDR3 amino acids: CASSRRNTEAFF. In nucleotides, the CDR3 is TGCGCCAGCAGTCGACGGAACACTGAAGCTTTCTTT.

The genes are TRBV29-1 and TRBJ2-7; 10 bases fit TRBD1. The CDR3 is made up of 13 amino acids. V dropped 7 bases and J dropped 1; count of bases not matched to a gene: 4. Germline V gene lookup returns CDR1 SQVTM and CDR2 ANQGSEA. CDR3 protein: CSGQGATSYEQYF. For the CDR3, the DNA is TGCAGCGGACAGGGGGCTACTTCCTACGAGCAGTACTTC.

CDR3 coding DNA: TGCGCCAGCAACTTGGACGGACAAAATGAAAAACTGTTTTTT. Protein product: CASNLDGQNEKLFF. V usage is TRBV4-1 and J usage is TRBJ1-4, with a possible D match to TRBD1 (5 bases). The CDR3 covers 14 residues. V lost 7 bases and J lost 5, with 14 bases in between. Germline CDR1 is MGHRA and CDR2 is YSYEKL.

V usage is TRBV4-2 and J usage is TRBJ2-1; no reliable D call. V dropped 5 bases and J dropped 6 bases, with 5 bases sitting between them. CDR3 length equals 11 residues. Germline assignment: CDR1 LGHNA and CDR2 YNFKEQ. CDR3 sequence (DNA): TGTGCCAGCAGCAAGAGCAATGAGCAGTTCTTC. Amino acids: CASSKSNEQFF.

The chain couples TRBV5-8 to TRBJ2-7, with 8 bases identical to TRBD1. The CDR3 covers 15 residues. V gave up 7 bases and J gave up 6 bases; unmatched junction bases: 15. Germline CDR1 SGHTS, CDR2 YDEGEE. DNA for the CDR3: TGTGCCAGCCCAAAGGGGTGGACAGGGCGAAGCGAGCAGTACTTC. Encoded protein: CASPKGWTGRSEQYF.

The chain employs TRBV28 and TRBJ2-7; the D gene is possibly TRBD1 (5 bases). Per the germline V gene, CDR1 is MDHEN and CDR2 is SYDVKM. The V and J ends lost 3 bases and 3 bases respectively, with 9 bases between them. This CDR3 has 13 residues. CDR3 residues: CASSFAGIYEQYF. CDR3 bases: TGTGCCAGCAGTTTCGCAGGGATCTACGAGCAGTACTTC.

This clone has a single count. This rearrangement joins TRBV19 to TRBJ1-2; unclear D gene. Germline V gene data show CDR1 as LNHDA and CDR2 as SQIVND (reference sequence). V shed 1 base and J shed 0 bases, with 18 bases lying between them. CDR3 length equals 18 residues. CDR3 coding DNA: TGTGCCAGTAGTATAGGCGGCGGAGGAGGGCCCTCTAACTATGGCTACACCTTC. This sequence encodes CASSIGGGGGPSNYGYTF.

The V call is TRBV19, the J call TRBJ2-7; no clear D. Germline CDR1 and CDR2: LNHDA and SQIVND (reference sequence). The V end was cut by 4 bases, the J end by 3 bases, with 10 bases between. The CDR3 length is 13 residues. The CDR3 DNA is TGTGCCAGTAGTACGTCCATCCACTACGAGCAGTACTTC. This gives the protein CASSTSIHYEQYF.

This clone was seen once. The chain employs TRBV27 and TRBJ2-3; the D is unclear. V lost 3 bases to trimming and J lost 3 bases, with 7 bases between them. The CDR3 has 13 residues. Germline CDR1 is MNHEY and CDR2 is SMNVEV (reference sequence). Here the CDR3 reads CASSLGRTDTQYF. CDR3 bases: TGTGCCAGCAGTTTGGGTAGGACAGATACGCAGTATTTT.

This clone has only one observation. V gene TRBV7-9 combines with J gene TRBJ1-6; possible D gene TRBD1, 5 bases. The germline V gene encodes CDR1 SEHNR and CDR2 FQNEAQ (reference sequence). There are 16 residues in the CDR3. V lost 4 bases to trimming and J lost 4 bases, with 14 bases between them. This CDR3 is CASSSRLAGYNSPLHF. The CDR3 DNA follows: TGTGCCAGCAGCTCCCGTCTGGCAGGGTATAATTCACCCCTCCACTTT.

The V and J genes are TRBV6-5 and TRBJ1-4; tentatively, D is TRBD1 (5 bases). Germline assignment: CDR1 MNHEY and CDR2 SVGAGI. Trimming pared 7 bases from V and 3 bases from J, leaving 15 bases between. This CDR3 region has 15 residues. The CDR3 nucleotides are TGTGCCAGCAATTTTCAGGGTGCCCCTAATGAAAAACTGTTTTTT. Translation: CASNFQGAPNEKLFF.

This chain links TRBV4-1 with TRBJ2-7; D gene uncertain. The CDR3 loop spans 15 amino acids. Germline CDR1 MGHRA, CDR2 YSYEKL. V was cut by 1 base and J by 1 base, with 11 bases left in between. The CDR3 DNA follows: TGCGCCAGCAGCCAAGTGGCTTTACCGTCCTACGAGCAGTACTTC. Translating it yields CASSQVALPSYEQYF.

The chain is built from TRBV5-1 and TRBJ2-7, with D tentatively TRBD1 (6 bases). Germline V gene sequence: CDR1 SGHRS, CDR2 YFSETQ. The ends were cut back, 3 bases at V and 4 bases at J, with 14 bases in the middle. This CDR3 has 14 residues. The CDR3 loop reads CASSWDTRLYEQYF. CDR3 nucleotides: TGCGCCAGCAGCTGGGACACAAGACTGTACGAGCAGTACTTC.

Here the CDR3 reads CASSLRQYYGYTF. In DNA, the CDR3 is TGTGCCAGCAGCTTAAGGCAGTACTATGGCTACACCTTC. J is TRBJ1-2 and V is TRBV7-9, with unresolved D. Germline loops: CDR1 SEHNR, CDR2 FQNEAQ (reference sequence). CDR3 length: 13 amino acids. V lost 2 bases and J lost 3, with 7 bases in between.

This clone appeared a single time. The V call is TRBV5-1, the J call TRBJ2-1; 11 bases agree with TRBD2. Germline-derived CDR1 and CDR2 are SGHRS and YFSETQ. V lost 5 bases, J lost 9 bases, and 10 bases stayed unmatched. The CDR3 runs 15 residues. As DNA, the CDR3 is TGCGCCAGCAGTTCCGGGACTAGCGGAACCACTGAGCAGTTCTTC. This encodes CASSSGTSGTTEQFF. The whole variable domain, remainder taken from reference TRBV5-1 and TRBJ2-1, is KAGVTQTPRYLIKTRGQQVTLSCSPISGHRSVSWYQQTPGQGLQFLFEYFSETQRNKGNFPGRFSGRQFSNSRSEMNVSTLELGDSALYLCASSSGTSGTTEQFFGPGTRLTVL.

This rearrangement joins TRBV5-6 to TRBJ2-7; no definite D call. Trimming cost V 0 bases and J 2 bases, with 3 bases left between them. There are 12 residues in the CDR3. The germline gives CDR1 SGHDT, CDR2 YYEEEE. CDR3 residues: CASSLGTYEQYF. CDR3 DNA sequence: TGTGCCAGCAGCTTGGGTACCTACGAGCAGTACTTC.

The V call is TRBV5-1, the J call TRBJ2-7; possible D gene TRBD1, 5 bases. Germline CDR1 SGHRS, CDR2 YFSETQ. V shed 2 bases and J shed 0 bases, with 9 bases lying between them. This CDR3 is 14 amino acids long. DNA of the CDR3: TGCGCCAGCAGCTTTCGGACAAGCTCCTACGAGCAGTACTTC. Translation gives CASSFRTSSYEQYF.

The chain joins TRBV4-2 to TRBJ2-3; D remains ambiguous. The V and J ends lost 2 bases and 2 bases respectively, with 14 bases between them. The germline V gene has CDR1 LGHNA and CDR2 YNFKEQ. The length of the CDR3 is 16 residues. For the CDR3, the DNA is TGTGCCAGCAGCCAATATTCATTGGCCATCACAGATACGCAGTATTTT. Protein product: CASSQYSLAITDTQYF.

The chain uses TRBV6-5 and TRBJ2-5; D uncertain. CDR1 and CDR2 (germline): MNHEY, SVGAGI. This CDR3 has 16 amino acids. Between the trimmed V and J ends, which lost 0 bases and 1 base, there was a span of 12 bases. DNA for the CDR3: TGTGCCAGCAGTTACTCGATATCTACGTTCCAAGAGACCCAGTACTTC. This encodes CASSYSISTFQETQYF.

The rearrangement uses TRBV7-3 and TRBJ1-1; TRBD1 matches at 7 bases. V shed 4 bases, J shed 3 bases, and the junction held 8 bases outside the gene matches. The germline V gene encodes CDR1 SGHTA and CDR2 FQGTGA. The CDR3 sequence is 15 residues long. The CDR3 is CASSSTGKGDTEAFF. The CDR3 DNA is TGTGCCAGCAGCTCGACAGGGAAAGGGGACACTGAAGCTTTCTTT.

Details on this clone: The same CDR3 can be traced to other DNA sequences in this sample. The V call is TRBV28, the J call TRBJ2-7, with a possible D match to TRBD2 (5 bases). The CDR3 runs 12 residues. V was cut by 6 bases and J by 6 bases, with 12 bases left in between. CDR1 MDHEN and CDR2 SYDVKM come from the germline V gene. In nucleotides, the CDR3 is TGTGCCAGCAGCTCAGGAGGCGGCGAGCAGTACTTC. This encodes CASSSGGGEQYF.

The chain recombines TRBV4-3 with TRBJ2-7; TRBD1 or TRBD2 may be the D gene (6 bases each). From germline, CDR1 is LGHNA and CDR2 YSLEER. The V gene lost 4 bases and the J gene lost 0 bases, with 16 bases spanning the gap. This CDR3 is built from 16 residues. CDR3 region: CASSLVTGAPSYEQYF. In DNA form, the CDR3 reads TGCGCCAGCAGCCTGGTCACGGGGGCCCCCTCCTACGAGCAGTACTTC.

The V call is TRBV10-3, the J call TRBJ1-1; D perhaps matches TRBD1 (6 bases). The CDR3 contains 15 residues. Germline values: CDR1 ENHRY, CDR2 SYGVKD. The V end was cut by 3 bases, the J end by 1 base, with 12 bases between. The CDR3 loop reads CAISDRGKENTEAFF. CDR3 coding DNA: TGTGCCATCAGTGACAGGGGCAAAGAGAACACTGAAGCTTTCTTT.

This sequence joins TRBV7-9 and TRBJ2-3, with a weak D call TRBD2 (6 bases). The V gene's germline CDR1 is SEHNR and CDR2 FQNEAQ (reference sequence). V lost 5 bases, J lost 12 bases, and 18 bases lay in between. The CDR3 is 13 amino acids. The CDR3 region has the DNA TGTGCCAGCAGCATAGACGGGCGGGATGATCAGTATTTT. Protein product: CASSIDGRDDQYF.

The chain couples TRBV7-9 to TRBJ1-5; D not certain. The CDR3 is 12 residues long. V lost 3 bases and J lost 9, with 9 bases in between. Germline V gene data show CDR1 as SEHNR and CDR2 as FQNEAQ (reference sequence). This chain's CDR3 is CASSFLGRPQHF. The CDR3 DNA sequence: TGTGCCAGCAGCTTTCTGGGTAGGCCCCAGCATTTT. Combining the CDR3 with reference TRBV7-9 and TRBJ1-5 gives the whole variable domain DTGVSQNPRHKITKRGQNVTFRCDPISEHNRLYWYRQTLGQGPEFLTYFQNEAQLEKSRLLSDRFSAERPKGSFSTLEIQRTEQGDSAMYLCASSFLGRPQHFGDGTRLSIL.

The chain carries TRBV13 and TRBJ1-1; tentatively, D is TRBD1 (5 bases). There are 14 residues in the CDR3. V lost 5 bases and J lost 6, with 16 bases in between. CDR1 is PRHDT and CDR2 is FYEKMQ in the germline V gene (reference sequence). In DNA, the CDR3 is TGTGCCAGCAGCCCCACCGGGACCTCGGCTGAAGCTTTCTTT. This sequence encodes CASSPTGTSAEAFF.

This clone was recorded only once. The V and J genes are TRBV6-7 and TRBJ1-5; D might be TRBD1 (5 bases). TRBV6-7 is annotated as an ORF whose role is uncertain. The CDR3 loop spans 15 amino acids. V gave up 6 bases and J gave up 4 bases, with 16 bases separating them. The CDR3 bases are TGTGCCAGCAGCCAGCACCGGGACCCAAATCAGCCCCAGCATTTT. Protein: CASSQHRDPNQPQHF.

The table lists this clone with a few counts. The DNA for the CDR3 is TGTGCCAGTAGCCTTATTGAGGGGGCGAGGGGCTACACCTTC. Its protein product is CASSLIEGARGYTF. The chain links TRBV19 to TRBJ1-2; 7 bases are shared with TRBD1. J lost 8 bases, V lost 6 bases, and 12 bases had no gene match. Germline-derived CDR1 and CDR2 are LNHDA and SQIVND (reference sequence). This CDR3 is built from 14 residues.